The 30 T cell receptor beta chains given below trace back to one sample, sequenced in a study of blood T cell repertoires in COVID-19. The assay was immunoSEQ multiplex PCR, and TCRdb's table has in-frame clones only and misses some. The sample yields some 28,000 clones, about 80% seen once. The sequencing sample was made of peripheral blood. These receptors came from a man aged 70-80 years with acute or convalescent COVID-19.

This sequence joins TRBV19 and TRBJ1-1; 7 nucleotides align to TRBD1. Germline-derived CDR1 and CDR2 are LNHDA and SQIVND (reference sequence). This CDR3 comprises 15 residues. Trimming at V came to 5 bases and at J to 1 base, leaving 7 bases not matched to a gene. The CDR3 is CASSPSTGRNTEAFF. In nucleotides, the CDR3 is TGTGCCAGTAGTCCCTCGACAGGGCGGAACACTGAAGCTTTCTTT.

This chain connects TRBV2 to TRBJ1-1, with TRBD1 matching 7 bases. The length of the CDR3 is 12 residues. The trim removed 11 bases at V and 2 bases at J, leaving 5 bases unmatched. CDR1 is SNHLY, CDR2 FYNNEI, per germline. The CDR3 nucleotides are TGTGCCTTACAGGGGAGAAACACTGAAGCTTTCTTT. It codes for CALQGRNTEAFF. Combining the CDR3 with reference TRBV2 and TRBJ1-1 gives the whole variable domain EPEVTQTPSHQVTQMGQEVILRCVPISNHLYFYWYRQILGQKVEFLVSFYNNEISEKSEIFDDQFSVERPDGSNFTLKIRSTKLEDSAMYFCALQGRNTEAFFGQGTRLTVV.

The chain uses TRBV4-1 and TRBJ2-1; 12 bases agree with TRBD1. The CDR3 loop spans 17 amino acids. V dropped 3 bases and J dropped 7; count of bases not matched to a gene: 10. Germline V gene lookup returns CDR1 MGHRA and CDR2 YSYEKL. The CDR3 DNA reads TGCGCCAGCAGCCAGGGGGACAGGGGGCTAAATCGTAATGAGCAGTTCTTC. Translated, it gives CASSQGDRGLNRNEQFF.

The chain couples TRBV9 to TRBJ1-2; 9 bases fit TRBD1. J gave up 1 base and V 6 bases, and 7 bases lay outside the gene matches. From germline, CDR1 is SGDLS and CDR2 YYNGEE. This CDR3 region has 15 residues. This CDR3 is CASKAGTGYNYGYTF. DNA for the CDR3: TGTGCCAGCAAGGCCGGGACAGGGTATAACTATGGCTACACCTTC.

This clone appeared many times. This chain connects TRBV5-6 to TRBJ2-7; perhaps TRBD1 as D (6 bases). CDR1 and CDR2 (germline): SGHDT, YYEEEE. Trimming cost V 3 bases and J 3 bases, with 22 bases left between them. CDR3 length: 17 residues. CDR3 in DNA: TGTGCCAGCAGCTCTCCCTCAATGCTGGGGGCTCGCTACGAGCAGTACTTC. Residues: CASSSPSMLGARYEQYF.

This clone has more than one count but fewer than ten. The V and J genes are TRBV3-1 (or the pseudogene TRBV3-2) and TRBJ1-5, with a tentative D call TRBD1 (5 bases). Trimming cost V 0 bases and J 4 bases, with 13 bases left between them. Germline V gene lookup returns CDR1 LGHDT and CDR2 YNNKEL (reference sequence). CDR3 length equals 16 residues. The DNA of the CDR3 is TGTGCCAGCAGCCAAGATTTGAGTCAGGGAAATCAGCCCCAGCATTTT. Translation gives CASSQDLSQGNQPQHF.

The J gene is TRBJ2-7, the V gene TRBV11-2, with D tentatively TRBD1 (6 bases). The V end was cut by 4 bases, the J end by 4 bases, with 8 bases between. The germline gives CDR1 SGHAT, CDR2 FQNNGV. This CDR3 region has 12 residues. CDR3 sequence reads: CASSSTGYEQYF. CDR3 bases: TGTGCCAGCAGCTCGACAGGATACGAGCAGTACTTC.

The V call is TRBV27, the J call TRBJ1-1; TRBD1 is a possible D gene (5 bases). This CDR3 comprises 13 residues. Trimming left V 4 bases short and J 1 base short, with 7 bases between. CDR1 MNHEY and CDR2 SMNVEV come from the germline V gene (reference sequence). The DNA for the CDR3 is TGTGCCAGCAGTTCCCAGGGGAACACTGAAGCTTTCTTT. Encoded protein: CASSSQGNTEAFF.

The J gene is TRBJ2-2, the V gene TRBV5-4; 9 bases are shared with TRBD2. Germline loops: CDR1 SGHNT, CDR2 YYREEE (reference sequence). The CDR3 sequence is 16 residues long. Losses at the gene ends were 7 bases for V and 0 bases for J; bases not matched to a gene: 7. CDR3 DNA sequence: TGTGCCAGCCAAGGAGCGGGGGGCTCGAACACCGGGGAGCTGTTTTTT. Translation: CASQGAGGSNTGELFF.

The rearrangement joins TRBV7-2 to TRBJ1-2; 12 bases are shared with TRBD1. There are 15 residues in the CDR3. With V trimmed by 4 bases and J by 7 bases, 7 bases remained unmatched. Germline CDR1 reads SGHTA; CDR2 reads FQGNSA. CDR3 amino acids: CASSSAPGQGAGYTF. CDR3 sequence (DNA): TGTGCCAGCAGCTCCGCACCGGGACAGGGGGCTGGCTACACCTTC.

The genes are TRBV28 and TRBJ2-3; D remains ambiguous. In germline, CDR1 is MDHEN, CDR2 SYDVKM. This CDR3 contains 14 residues. Trimming shortened V by 0 bases and J by 8 bases, and 12 bases separated the two germline ends. CDR3 in amino acids: CASSLWARPGTQYF. CDR3 bases: TGTGCCAGCAGTTTATGGGCCCGTCCGGGTACGCAGTATTTT.

The chain links TRBV2 to TRBJ2-7; 8 bases are shared with TRBD1. The V and J ends lost 6 bases and 0 bases, in that order; junction bases with no gene match: 4. Germline V gene data show CDR1 as SNHLY and CDR2 as FYNNEI. The CDR3 has 14 amino acids. In DNA, the CDR3 is TGTGCCAGCAGCCCAGGACAGGGCTCCTACGAGCAGTACTTC. Protein sequence: CASSPGQGSYEQYF.

The chain links TRBV29-1 to TRBJ1-1; no clear D gene. CDR3 length: 14 residues. Germline V gene data show CDR1 as SQVTM and CDR2 as ANQGSEA. V was shortened by 7 bases and J by 4 bases, with 19 bases between the two germline ends. For the CDR3, the DNA is TGCAGCGCTTTTGAAGGAGGCATCGGCACTGAAGCTTTCTTT. Its protein is CSAFEGGIGTEAFF. The full variable domain, its missing parts supplied by reference TRBV29-1 and TRBJ1-1, is SAVISQKPSRDICQRGTSLTIQCQVDSQVTMMFWYRQQPGQSLTLIATANQGSEATYESGFVIDKFPISRPNLTFSTLTVSNMSPEDSSIYLCSAFEGGIGTEAFFGQGTRLTVV.

The CDR3 spells CASNTQGTEAFF. CDR3 bases: TGTGCCAGCAACACCCAGGGGACTGAAGCTTTCTTT. The V call is TRBV12-3 or TRBV12-4, the J call TRBJ1-1; a possible D gene is TRBD1 (6 bases). The CDR3 has 12 residues. V was cut by 7 bases and J by 5 bases, with 11 bases left in between.

The chain recombines TRBV21-1 with TRBJ1-5; the table names TRBD1, a call not compared with the DNA. TRBV21-1 is tagged as a pseudogene. This CDR3 is built from 11 residues. The CDR3 sequence is CATQINQPQHF. The CDR3 DNA reads as TGTGCCACACAGATCAATCAGCCCCAGCATTTT.

V usage is TRBV19 and J usage is TRBJ2-5; TRBD1 matches at 7 bases. The CDR3 is made up of 13 amino acids. CDR1 is LNHDA, CDR2 SQIVND, per germline (reference sequence). V dropped 6 bases and J dropped 2; count of bases not matched to a gene: 3. CDR3 sequence: CASRDRVQETQYF. CDR3 nucleotides: TGTGCCAGTAGAGACAGGGTGCAAGAGACCCAGTACTTC.

The chain carries TRBV2 and TRBJ2-7; D remains unclear. V lost 8 bases to trimming and J lost 2 bases, with 16 bases between them. This CDR3 has 14 amino acids. From germline, CDR1 is SNHLY and CDR2 FYNNEI. DNA of the CDR3: TGTGCCAGCGCCAGGCAATCCGGTCCCTACGAGCAGTACTTC. Translation: CASARQSGPYEQYF.

V and J are TRBV6-6 and TRBJ2-1; D perhaps matches TRBD1 (5 bases). The CDR3 runs 16 residues. Germline lookup yields CDR1 MNHNY and CDR2 SVGAGI (reference sequence). V was cut by 1 base and J by 4 bases, with 14 bases left in between. This CDR3 is CASSYFVGQVYNEQFF. As DNA, the CDR3 is TGTGCCAGCAGTTACTTTGTGGGGCAAGTTTACAATGAGCAGTTCTTC.

This chain joins TRBV5-1 and TRBJ2-5, with 8 bases that match TRBD2. The CDR3 totals 16 residues. Germline loops: CDR1 SGHRS, CDR2 YFSETQ. The V and J ends lost 4 bases and 5 bases, in that order; junction bases with no gene match: 13. The CDR3 nucleotides read TGCGCCAGCAGCAACCGGTTTGGGCTAGCGGGCGAGACCCAGTACTTC. This codes for CASSNRFGLAGETQYF.

This clone was counted only a few times. The gene calls are TRBV28 and TRBJ1-3; no firm D call. This CDR3 has 10 amino acids. The germline V gene encodes CDR1 MDHEN and CDR2 SYDVKM. Trimming took off 8 bases at V and 12 bases at J, with 11 bases between the two ends. As DNA, the CDR3 is TGTGCCAGCGCCACAGACCACATATATTTT. This encodes CASATDHIYF.

The chain combines TRBV6-5 with TRBJ1-2; 8 nucleotides line up with TRBD1. This CDR3 is 15 amino acids long. With V trimmed by 0 bases and J by 10 bases, 10 bases remained unmatched. Germline values: CDR1 MNHEY, CDR2 SVGAGI. The DNA of the CDR3 is TGTGCCAGCAGTTACTCAGGGACAGGTCCTCCCTCCTACACCTTC. Its protein product is CASSYSGTGPPSYTF.

This sequence joins TRBV5-1 and TRBJ1-3, with unresolved D. The V gene's germline CDR1 is SGHRS and CDR2 YFSETQ. The CDR3 length is 13 residues. The ends were cut back, 0 bases at V and 7 bases at J, with 8 bases in the middle. CDR3 residues: CASSLASGNTIYF. The CDR3 DNA reads as TGCGCCAGCAGCTTGGCCAGCGGGAACACCATATATTTT.

V usage is TRBV2 and J usage is TRBJ1-2; no clear D. The V gene lost 3 bases and the J gene lost 1 base, with 3 bases spanning the gap. There are 12 residues in the CDR3. CDR1 is SNHLY, CDR2 FYNNEI, per germline. The CDR3 bases are TGTGCCAGCAGTGACAATAACTATGGCTACACCTTC. Protein product: CASSDNNYGYTF.

The chain is built from TRBV6-2 or TRBV6-3 and TRBJ2-4; D not certain. This CDR3 is built from 17 residues. V was cut by 0 bases and J by 1 base, with 13 bases left in between. Per germline, CDR1 MNHEY and CDR2 SVGEGT. This CDR3 reads CASSYSLGSTAKNIQYF. CDR3 DNA sequence: TGTGCCAGCAGTTACTCGTTGGGCTCTACGGCCAAAAACATTCAGTACTTC.

The rearrangement links TRBV9 to TRBJ1-1; D unclear. Deletions cut 0 bases from V and 7 bases from J, with 10 bases between. The CDR3 has 13 residues. Germline CDR1 SGDLS, CDR2 YYNGEE. CDR3 coding DNA: TGTGCCAGCAGCGTAGTAACAGCACATGAAGCTTTCTTT. Protein: CASSVVTAHEAFF.

The sample holds one count of this clone. The chain joins TRBV5-8 to TRBJ2-1, with D possibly TRBD2 on 5 matching bases. The CDR3 sequence is 15 residues long. V gave up 4 bases and J gave up 1 base, with 12 bases separating them. Germline V CDR1 and CDR2: SGHTS, YDEGEE. The CDR3, as DNA: TGTGCCAGCAGCAAATCTCGGGGATCCTACAATGAGCAGTTCTTC. It is translated as CASSKSRGSYNEQFF.

The V gene is TRBV5-1, the J gene TRBJ2-5; 11 nucleotides align to TRBD2. The CDR3 consists of 17 residues. The germline gives CDR1 SGHRS, CDR2 YFSETQ. The V gene end was trimmed by 6 bases and the J gene end by 1 base; junction bases not matched to a gene: 11. The CDR3, as DNA: TGCGCCAGCAAGGCCCTTAGCGGGAGGGCCTTCCAAGAGACCCAGTACTTC. This translates into CASKALSGRAFQETQYF.

The gene calls are TRBV24-1 and TRBJ2-7; TRBD1 aligns across 10 bases. The CDR3 spans 17 residues. Per the germline V gene, CDR1 is KGHDR and CDR2 is SFDVKD. V trimming: 9 bases; J trimming: 0 bases; junction bases outside the gene matches: 13. CDR3 sequence (DNA): TGTGCCACCCGTATACCCCGGGACAGGGGAATCTCCTACGAGCAGTACTTC. Its translation is CATRIPRDRGISYEQYF.

The V gene is TRBV28, the J gene TRBJ1-5, with TRBD1 identical over 7 bases. Looked up from germline, CDR1 is MDHEN and CDR2 is SYDVKM. Unmatched junction bases numbered 5, after V lost 6 bases and J lost 0 bases. The length of the CDR3 is 15 residues. The CDR3 sequence is CASRTGASSNQPQHF. The CDR3 region has the DNA TGTGCCAGCAGAACAGGGGCGAGTAGCAATCAGCCCCAGCATTTT.

The V and J genes are TRBV19 and TRBJ2-2; 7 nucleotides match TRBD1. Trimming cost V 5 bases and J 5 bases; bases outside gene matches: 8. There are 15 residues in the CDR3. Germline CDR1 is LNHDA and CDR2 is SQIVND (reference sequence). The CDR3 DNA reads as TGTGCCAGTAGTCCGCGACAGGGTTCGACCGGGGAGCTGTTTTTT. This encodes CASSPRQGSTGELFF. The full variable domain, rest sourced from reference TRBV19 and TRBJ2-2, is DGGITQSPKYLFRKEGQNVTLSCEQNLNHDAMYWYRQDPGQGLRLIYYSQIVNDFQKGDIAEGYSVSREKKESFPLTVTSAQKNPTAFYLCASSPRQGSTGELFFGEGSRLTVL.